The 12 T cell receptor beta chains presented below share a single source sample, sequenced in a study of control samples from healthy donors and cancer patients. Libraries were prepared by immunoSEQ multiplex PCR; TCRdb keeps only in-frame clonotypes and omits some of them. The table shows approximately 160,000 clones, with 90% to 95% occurring only once. Input material: blood. The receptors derive from a woman in her late teens or twenties in good health.

The chain employs TRBV18 and TRBJ1-1; D remains ambiguous. The CDR3 is 12 amino acids. Germline loops: CDR1 KGHSH, CDR2 LQKENI. Trimming shortened V by 3 bases and J by 10 bases, and 12 bases separated the two germline ends. This chain's CDR3 is CASSPRLSGAFF. CDR3 nucleotides: TGTGCCAGCTCACCCCGGCTCAGCGGAGCTTTCTTT. The full variable domain, with the rest looked up from reference TRBV18 and TRBJ1-1, is NAGVMQNPRHLVRRRGQEARLRCSPMKGHSHVYWYRQLPEEGLKFMVYLQKENIIDESGMPKERFSAEFPKEGPSILRIQQVVRGDSAAYFCASSPRLSGAFFGQGTRLTVV.

This clone has a single count. The CDR3 DNA reads as TGTGCCACCAGTGATCCCGGGACAGGGCATGATCAGCCCCAGCATTTT. Translation: CATSDPGTGHDQPQHF. The chain combines TRBV24-1 with TRBJ1-5; 9 bases match TRBD1. Germline CDR1 reads KGHDR; CDR2 reads SFDVKD. V dropped 3 bases and J dropped 5; count of bases not matched to a gene: 7. The CDR3 is made up of 16 amino acids.

The CDR3 DNA is TGTGCCAGCAAACTAGACACAGATACGCAGTATTTT. Amino acid sequence: CASKLDTDTQYF. The chain links TRBV2 to TRBJ2-3; D might be TRBD2 (5 bases). The germline V gene has CDR1 SNHLY and CDR2 FYNNEI. The CDR3 sequence is 12 residues long. Between the trimmed V and J ends, which lost 7 bases and 2 bases, there was a span of 7 bases.

The V and J genes are TRBV4-3 and TRBJ1-1, with D possibly being TRBD1 (5 bases). This CDR3 has 15 residues. The ends were cut back, 6 bases at V and 0 bases at J, with 14 bases in the middle. CDR1 is LGHNA, CDR2 YSLEER, per germline. CDR3 bases: TGCGCCAGCAGAAGCAGGGCGCGCCTGAACACTGAAGCTTTCTTT. Translating gives CASRSRARLNTEAFF.

This chain uses TRBV5-6 with TRBJ1-3; no definite D call. V lost 4 bases, J lost 3 bases, and 8 bases lay in between. The CDR3 has 13 residues. Per germline, CDR1 SGHDT and CDR2 YYEEEE. The CDR3 DNA follows: TGTGCCAGCAGCCAAAATTTTGGAAACACCATATATTTT. Its protein is CASSQNFGNTIYF.

The V and J genes are TRBV28 and TRBJ2-1; D unresolved. There are 14 residues in the CDR3. V gave up 7 bases and J gave up 4 bases, with 14 bases separating them. CDR1 and CDR2 from the germline V gene are MDHEN and SYDVKM. The CDR3 here is CASTSGWEYNEQFF. As DNA, the CDR3 is TGTGCCAGCACCTCTGGGTGGGAATACAATGAGCAGTTCTTC.

The chain is built from TRBV7-2 and TRBJ1-5, with D perhaps TRBD1 (5 bases). Germline lookup yields CDR1 SGHTA and CDR2 FQGNSA. This CDR3 comprises 14 residues. With 1 base removed from V and 9 bases from J, the gap between germline ends came to 13 bases. CDR3 sequence: CASSLDGAVVPQHF. The CDR3 bases are TGTGCCAGCAGCTTAGATGGGGCGGTGGTGCCCCAGCATTTT.

The chain couples TRBV19 to TRBJ1-2; 8 bases align to TRBD1. The CDR3 extends over 14 amino acids. CDR1 and CDR2 (germline): LNHDA, SQIVND (reference sequence). Trimming cost V 5 bases and J 7 bases; bases outside gene matches: 9. The CDR3, as DNA: TGTGCCAGTAGTCGGGCAGGGGGCGCGCGTGGCTACACCTTC. It specifies CASSRAGGARGYTF.

V is TRBV2 and J is TRBJ2-7; the D is unclear. Trimming pared 6 bases from V and 4 bases from J, leaving 10 bases between. The CDR3 extends over 12 amino acids. Germline V gene lookup returns CDR1 SNHLY and CDR2 FYNNEI. The CDR3 DNA reads as TGTGCCAGCAGCCCCGAAGGTTACGAGCAGTACTTC. Translation: CASSPEGYEQYF. Filled out from reference TRBV2 and TRBJ2-7, the complete variable domain reads EPEVTQTPSHQVTQMGQEVILRCVPISNHLYFYWYRQILGQKVEFLVSFYNNEISEKSEIFDDQFSVERPDGSNFTLKIRSTKLEDSAMYFCASSPEGYEQYFGPGTRLTVT.

The gene calls are TRBV6-5 and TRBJ1-2; TRBD1 is a possible D gene (6 bases). The germline V and J ends were trimmed by 7 bases and 2 bases, with 11 bases remaining between them. The germline CDR1 and CDR2 sequences are MNHEY and SVGAGI. The CDR3 extends over 13 amino acids. The CDR3 DNA sequence: TGTGCCAGCACCCGGGACACCAACTATGGCTACACCTTC. It encodes CASTRDTNYGYTF.

This clone was counted a single time. V and J are TRBV4-1 and TRBJ1-6, with D perhaps matching TRBD1 (5 bases). The CDR3 is made up of 15 amino acids. The germline V and J ends were trimmed by 4 bases and 5 bases, with 12 bases remaining between them. Germline CDR1 is MGHRA and CDR2 is YSYEKL. Written as DNA, the CDR3 is TGCGCCAGCAGCCCCGCAGGGCTCAATAATTCACCCCTCCACTTT. Encoded protein: CASSPAGLNNSPLHF.

The V call is TRBV7-8, the J call TRBJ1-6; tentatively, D is TRBD1 (5 bases). From germline, CDR1 is SGHVS and CDR2 FQNEAQ. V was shortened by 5 bases and J by 8 bases, with 10 bases between the two germline ends. The CDR3 totals 13 residues. This CDR3 reads CASSPTGDSPLHF. In DNA form, the CDR3 reads TGTGCCAGCAGCCCAACGGGGGATTCACCCCTCCACTTT.